The 21 T cell receptor beta chains given below trace back to one sample, sequenced in a study of blood T cell repertoires in COVID-19. Assay: immunoSEQ multiplex PCR; the TCRdb copy retains only in-frame clones and omits some. The sample carries 300,000 to 400,000 clones, about 91% recorded once. The sequencing input was peripheral blood. The receptors here all came from a man between 25 and 39 years old with COVID-19, enrolled during active disease.

The chain recombines TRBV18 with TRBJ2-1, with D hard to call. Germline CDR1 reads KGHSH; CDR2 reads LQKENI. This CDR3 has 12 amino acids. The ends were cut back, 3 bases at V and 7 bases at J, with 7 bases in the middle. Here the CDR3 reads CASSPSANEQFF. DNA of the CDR3: TGTGCCAGCTCACCTAGTGCGAATGAGCAGTTCTTC.

V is TRBV12-3 or TRBV12-4 and J is TRBJ1-5; D remains unclear. Trimming took 3 bases from V and 2 from J, leaving 5 bases between them. The CDR3 has 13 amino acids. In nucleotides, the CDR3 is TGTGCCAGCAGTTTTAGTCGCAATCAGCCCCAGCATTTT. Translation: CASSFSRNQPQHF.

This chain uses TRBV28 with TRBJ1-5; 8 bases map to TRBD1. This CDR3 is 15 amino acids long. V shed 5 bases and J 15 bases; nucleotides not matched to a gene: 18. Germline CDR1 reads MDHEN; CDR2 reads SYDVKM. The CDR3 region is CASSHGQGSSKGRHF. DNA of the CDR3: TGTGCCAGCAGTCACGGACAGGGCTCTAGCAAGGGTAGGCATTTT.

V is TRBV11-1 and J is TRBJ1-1; no definite D call. The CDR3 has 11 amino acids. Trimming removed 5 bases at V and 8 bases at J, with 9 bases between. Germline CDR1 is SGHAT and CDR2 is FQDESV (reference sequence). DNA for the CDR3: TGTGCCAGCAGCCCGGGAAGAGAAGCTTTCTTT. This gives the protein CASSPGREAFF. The whole variable domain, remainder taken from reference TRBV11-1 and TRBJ1-1, is EAEVAQSPRYKITEKSQAVAFWCDPISGHATLYWYRQILGQGPELLVQFQDESVVDDSQLPKDRFSAERLKGVDSTLKIQPAELGDSAMYLCASSPGREAFFGQGTRLTVV.

The CDR3 nucleotides are TGTGCCAGCAGTGCCCGGTGGTGGGGCTACACCTTC. Its protein is CASSARWWGYTF. The rearrangement uses TRBV12-3 or TRBV12-4 and TRBJ1-2; D uncertain. CDR3 length: 12 amino acids. Trimming removed 5 bases at V and 8 bases at J, with 12 bases between.

V is TRBV15 and J is TRBJ1-5; D possibly corresponds to TRBD1 (5 bases). Germline lookup yields CDR1 LNHNV and CDR2 YYDKDF (reference sequence). V lost 0 bases to trimming and J lost 5 bases, with 11 bases between them. The CDR3 has 15 amino acids. Here the CDR3 DNA reads TGTGCCACCAGCAGAGATAAGGGGTTGTATCAGCCCCAGCATTTT. Its translation is CATSRDKGLYQPQHF.

This chain uses TRBV27 with TRBJ2-7; a weak D match, TRBD1 (6 bases). The CDR3 runs to 14 residues. Germline values: CDR1 MNHEY, CDR2 SMNVEV (reference sequence). The V end was cut by 3 bases, the J end by 1 base, with 10 bases between. CDR3 residues: CASSLGAGSYEQYF. The CDR3 DNA sequence: TGTGCCAGCAGTTTGGGGGCAGGGTCCTACGAGCAGTACTTC.

The chain combines TRBV2 with TRBJ1-5, with D maybe TRBD1 (6 bases). In germline, CDR1 is SNHLY, CDR2 FYNNEI. This CDR3 contains 14 residues. Trimming stripped 5 bases from V and 4 bases from J, with 12 bases between. CDR3 bases: TGTGCCAGCAGTAGGGACATTGGGAATCAGCCCCAGCATTTT. Amino acids: CASSRDIGNQPQHF.

The chain links TRBV7-2 to TRBJ1-4; weak D call: TRBD1 (6 bases). Trimming left V 5 bases short and J 7 bases short, with 17 bases between. Per germline, CDR1 SGHTA and CDR2 FQGNSA. This CDR3 contains 15 residues. DNA for the CDR3: TGTGCCAGCAGCCCGAACGGACAGCCGGGTGAAAAACTGTTTTTT. It specifies CASSPNGQPGEKLFF.

The chain couples TRBV6-6 to TRBJ1-4; D gene uncertain. Germline CDR1 and CDR2: MNHNY and SVGAGI (reference sequence). The CDR3 extends over 13 amino acids. V shed 2 bases and J shed 5 bases, with 6 bases lying between them. The CDR3 DNA reads TGTGCCAGCAGTTACGGAGGGAATGAAAAACTGTTTTTT. Translating it yields CASSYGGNEKLFF.

This sequence joins TRBV30 and TRBJ1-6, with D possibly matching TRBD1 (5 bases). This CDR3 contains 17 residues. Germline V gene lookup returns CDR1 GTSNPN and CDR2 SVGIG (reference sequence). Between the trimmed V and J ends, which lost 0 bases and 0 bases, there was a span of 12 bases. The CDR3 nucleotides are TGTGCCTGGAGTGTGTTCGGGGGTAGCTCCTATAATTCACCCCTCCACTTT. Amino acid sequence: CAWSVFGGSSYNSPLHF.

This clone was detected once. The chain carries TRBV2 and TRBJ1-5, with D tentatively TRBD1 (5 bases). V was cut by 4 bases and J by 9 bases, with 16 bases left in between. The CDR3 totals 14 residues. CDR1 is SNHLY, CDR2 FYNNEI, per germline. The CDR3 here is CASSASGRGLPQHF. The CDR3 nucleotides read TGTGCCAGCAGTGCGTCCGGTCGGGGGTTGCCCCAGCATTTT.

This clone was counted ten times or more. V usage is TRBV4-2 and J usage is TRBJ1-2, with 11 bases lining up with TRBD1. Germline V gives CDR1 LGHNA, CDR2 YNFKEQ. Trimming removed 0 bases from V and 4 bases from J; junction bases left unmatched: 1. The length of the CDR3 is 15 residues. In DNA form, the CDR3 reads TGTGCCAGCAGCCAAGAGGGGACAGGGGGCTATGGCTACACCTTC. Its translation is CASSQEGTGGYGYTF.

This chain connects TRBV6-6 to TRBJ1-2, with D unclear. The CDR3 spans 15 residues. The V end lost 7 bases, the J end lost 2 bases, and 17 bases lay between the germline ends. The germline V gene encodes CDR1 MNHNY and CDR2 SVGAGI (reference sequence). The CDR3 DNA reads as TGTGCCAGCACCTCCTCCGCCAGGATCAACTATGGCTACACCTTC. Its protein product is CASTSSARINYGYTF.

The chain uses TRBV7-9 and TRBJ1-1; no clear D. The germline V gene encodes CDR1 SEHNR and CDR2 FQNEAQ (reference sequence). The CDR3 consists of 10 residues. The germline V and J ends were trimmed by 2 bases and 7 bases, with 2 bases remaining between them. For the CDR3, the DNA is TGTGCCAGCAGCTTACGTGAAGCTTTCTTT. This encodes CASSLREAFF.

This clone appeared once. J is TRBJ2-5 and V is TRBV10-2; D remains unclear. Germline V lookup: CDR1 WSHSY, CDR2 SAAADI. The CDR3 runs 11 residues. Between the trimmed V and J ends, which lost 8 bases and 5 bases, there was a span of 9 bases. CDR3 loop: CASGHGETQYF. CDR3 in DNA: TGCGCCAGCGGCCACGGGGAGACCCAGTACTTC.

J is TRBJ1-2 and V is TRBV5-4; 12 bases align to TRBD1. The trim removed 0 bases at V and 7 bases at J, leaving 1 base unmatched. Looked up from germline, CDR1 is SGHNT and CDR2 is YYREEE (reference sequence). The CDR3 length is 14 residues. In nucleotides, the CDR3 is TGTGCCAGCAGCTTGGGGGACAGGGGGCTTGGCTACACCTTC. Translated, it gives CASSLGDRGLGYTF. Looking up the rest from reference TRBV5-4 and TRBJ1-2 gives the full variable domain: ETGVTQSPTHLIKTRGQQVTLRCSSQSGHNTVSWYQQALGQGPQFIFQYYREEENGRGNFPPRFSGLQFPNYSSELNVNALELDDSALYLCASSLGDRGLGYTFGSGTRLTVV.

This chain links TRBV28 with TRBJ2-1; possibly TRBD2 for D (6 bases). Deletions cut 2 bases from V and 12 bases from J, with 8 bases between. Per the germline V gene, CDR1 is MDHEN and CDR2 is SYDVKM. The CDR3 length is 11 residues. The CDR3 DNA sequence: TGTGCCAGCAGTTTACTAGCGCGGCAGTTCTTC. This codes for CASSLLARQFF.

This clone was seen a single time. V is TRBV28 and J is TRBJ1-6; D possibly corresponds to TRBD1 (6 bases). Germline CDR1 and CDR2: MDHEN and SYDVKM. Trimming cost V 9 bases and J 11 bases, with 20 bases left between them. There are 14 residues in the CDR3. Here the CDR3 reads CASKTGISWTPLHF. In nucleotides, the CDR3 is TGTGCCAGTAAAACAGGGATCAGTTGGACACCCCTCCACTTT.

This sequence joins TRBV7-2 and TRBJ2-1; possibly TRBD2 for D (7 bases). CDR1 and CDR2 (germline): SGHTA, FQGNSA. The length of the CDR3 is 17 residues. V was clipped by 0 bases and J by 1 base, with 13 bases between them. The CDR3 spells CASSLAGAGASYNEQFF. The DNA of the CDR3 is TGTGCCAGCAGCTTAGCGGGGGCGGGGGCTTCCTACAATGAGCAGTTCTTC.

In its sample, this clone was seen a few times. The chain combines TRBV5-6 with TRBJ2-7, with D possibly being TRBD1 (6 bases). Germline values: CDR1 SGHDT, CDR2 YYEEEE. The CDR3 consists of 14 residues. Trimming took off 2 bases at V and 2 bases at J, with 11 bases between the two ends. The CDR3 here is CASSFAGDTYEQYF. As DNA, the CDR3 is TGTGCCAGCAGCTTCGCAGGGGACACCTACGAGCAGTACTTC.